One and the same sample provided the 27 T cell receptor beta chains below, sequenced in a study of blood T cell repertoires in COVID-19 (dated by TCRdb to between 2020 and 2021). Library prep was done by the immunoSEQ multiplex PCR assay. TCRdb retrieved this table from immuneACCESS and kept in-frame rearrangements only. Not all clones are present; in checked studies, unresolved V genes account for under half, and no reason is known for the remainder. For this sample the table gives over 100,000 clones, of which roughly 80% were detected only once. The ten top clones hold around 4% of the sample. The specimen sequenced was peripheral blood. These receptors were obtained from a human donor in a cohort sampled during active or convalescent COVID-19.

The chain employs TRBV7-2 and TRBJ2-5; 8 bases map to TRBD2. Trimming cost V 8 bases and J 9 bases; bases outside gene matches: 8. Germline V lookup: CDR1 SGHTA, CDR2 FQGNSA. The CDR3 covers 12 residues. The CDR3 reads CASGLAAGAQYF. CDR3 in DNA: TGTGCCAGCGGACTAGCCGCCGGGGCCCAGTACTTC.

V is TRBV9 and J is TRBJ2-1; 10 bases agree with TRBD2. The CDR3 has 15 residues. The V gene's germline CDR1 is SGDLS and CDR2 YYNGEE. The J segment lost 5 bases and the V segment lost 4 bases, leaving 6 bases of the junction unmatched. The CDR3 region is CASSILAGVNNEQFF. The CDR3 bases are TGTGCCAGCAGCATCCTAGCGGGGGTAAACAATGAGCAGTTCTTC. The variable domain in full, completed from reference TRBV9 and TRBJ2-1, reads DSGVTQTPKHLITATGQRVTLRCSPRSGDLSVYWYQQSLDQGLQFLIQYYNGEERAKGNILERFSAQQFPDLHSELNLSSLELGDSALYFCASSILAGVNNEQFFGPGTRLTVL.

Details on this clone: The junction departs from germline at one end; a sequencing error may be responsible. The V and J genes are TRBV4-3 and TRBJ2-1; no clear D gene. Germline CDR1 is LGHNA and CDR2 is YSLEER. The CDR3 runs 15 residues. Here the CDR3 reads CASSQDPSGPGESVF. CDR3 nucleotide sequence: TGCGCCAGCAGCCAAGATCCGAGTGGGCCAGGTGAATCGGTCTTC.

This rearrangement joins TRBV18 to TRBJ1-1; weak D call: TRBD1 (5 bases). Germline assignment: CDR1 KGHSH and CDR2 LQKENI. Trimming removed 5 bases at V and 3 bases at J, with 10 bases between. This CDR3 has 13 residues. CDR3 sequence reads: CASSVRGDTEAFF. In DNA form, the CDR3 reads TGTGCCAGCTCAGTCCGGGGGGACACTGAAGCTTTCTTT.

The chain carries TRBV10-3 and TRBJ2-3; TRBD2 aligns across 14 bases. The germline V gene encodes CDR1 ENHRY and CDR2 SYGVKD. The CDR3 has 19 amino acids. Trimming at V came to 0 bases and at J to 5 bases, leaving 10 bases not matched to a gene. The CDR3 loop is CAISESIGTSGRVGDTQYF. The CDR3 DNA follows: TGTGCCATCAGTGAGTCGATTGGGACTAGCGGGAGAGTTGGAGATACGCAGTATTTT.

This chain uses TRBV18 with TRBJ1-4; D ambiguous. The CDR3 consists of 15 residues. Germline loops: CDR1 KGHSH, CDR2 LQKENI. V was trimmed by 1 base and J by 8 bases, leaving 14 bases between them. DNA for the CDR3: TGTGCCAGCTCACCACAATTTGGGCATGGAGAAAAACTGTTTTTT. Its protein is CASSPQFGHGEKLFF.

The chain combines TRBV6-6 with TRBJ1-6; D uncertain. This CDR3 region has 15 residues. Deletions cut 2 bases from V and 8 bases from J, with 13 bases between. Germline values: CDR1 MNHNY, CDR2 SVGAGI (reference sequence). CDR3 nucleotide sequence: TGTGCCAGCAGTTACGCAAAATACCGGGATTCACCCCTCCACTTT. Amino acids: CASSYAKYRDSPLHF.

V gene TRBV27 combines with J gene TRBJ2-5, with a tentative D call TRBD2 (5 bases). The CDR3 runs 14 residues. The germline gives CDR1 MNHEY, CDR2 SMNVEV (reference sequence). The V and J ends lost 4 bases and 4 bases respectively, with 13 bases between them. The CDR3, as DNA: TGTGCCAGCAGTTCCTGGGCTAGCCTAGAGACCCAGTACTTC. This gives the protein CASSSWASLETQYF.

This chain connects TRBV5-4 to TRBJ1-5, with 8 bases matching TRBD1. This CDR3 contains 14 residues. Trimming at V came to 4 bases and at J to 6 bases, leaving 6 bases not matched to a gene. Germline-derived CDR1 and CDR2 are SGHNT and YYREEE (reference sequence). The DNA for the CDR3 is TGTGCCAGCAGCCCTGACAGGGGTGCTCAGCCCCAGCATTTT. Its translation: CASSPDRGAQPQHF.

The gene calls are TRBV15 and TRBJ1-3; D gene uncertain. Germline V gives CDR1 LNHNV, CDR2 YYDKDF (reference sequence). V lost 5 bases and J lost 5, with 16 bases in between. This CDR3 has 15 residues. CDR3 region: CATSPLEGSRNTIYF. The CDR3 nucleotides are TGTGCCACCAGCCCGCTTGAGGGTTCTCGAAACACCATATATTTT. Combining the CDR3 with reference TRBV15 and TRBJ1-3 gives the whole variable domain DAMVIQNPRYQVTQFGKPVTLSCSQTLNHNVMYWYQQKSSQAPKLLFHYYDKDFNNEADTPDNFQSRRPNTSFCFLDIRSPGLGDTAMYLCATSPLEGSRNTIYFGEGSWLTVV.

The rearrangement joins TRBV7-8 to TRBJ2-3; D is ambiguous. Trimming removed 3 bases from V and 0 bases from J, with 10 bases in between. The germline CDR1 and CDR2 sequences are SGHVS and FQNEAQ. The CDR3 has 15 amino acids. Here the CDR3 reads CASSLSRPSTDTQYF. Written as DNA, the CDR3 is TGTGCCAGCAGCTTGAGCCGCCCGAGCACAGATACGCAGTATTTT. The entire variable domain, with the rest obtained from reference TRBV7-8 and TRBJ2-3, is as follows: GAGVSQSPRYKVAKRGQDVALRCDPISGHVSLFWYQQALGQGPEFLTYFQNEAQLDKSGLPSDRFFAERPEGSVSTLKIQRTQQEDSAVYLCASSLSRPSTDTQYFGPGTRLTVL.

This chain connects TRBV18 to TRBJ1-4, with a tentative D call TRBD1 (6 bases). V lost 3 bases and J 8 bases, leaving 16 bases between the germline ends. CDR1 and CDR2 (germline): KGHSH, LQKENI. The CDR3 has 15 amino acids. CDR3 coding DNA: TGTGCCAGCTCACCCCTCTCCAGGGGAGAAGAAAAACTGTTTTTT. It translates to CASSPLSRGEEKLFF.

The DNA of the CDR3 is TGTGCCAGCAGTTCCCCCCCTTGGAGCGGGACCCTGAGCGAGCAGTACTTC. Protein product: CASSSPPWSGTLSEQYF. The chain recombines TRBV6-2 or TRBV6-3 with TRBJ2-7, with 7 bases aligning to TRBD2. After removal of 4 bases from V and 6 bases from J, the junction contained 18 bases not matched to a gene. The CDR3 spans 17 residues. Per germline, CDR1 MNHEY and CDR2 SVGEGT.

The rearrangement links TRBV10-3 to TRBJ2-3, with D possibly being TRBD1 (5 bases). Germline V gene lookup returns CDR1 ENHRY and CDR2 SYGVKD. The CDR3 extends over 15 amino acids. Trimming took off 6 bases at V and 1 base at J, with 14 bases between the two ends. The CDR3 here is CAIRDATGRTDTQYF. CDR3 nucleotides: TGTGCCATCAGAGACGCTACAGGACGCACAGATACGCAGTATTTT.

The chain employs TRBV15 and TRBJ1-1, with TRBD1 as a possible D gene (5 bases). Germline V lookup: CDR1 LNHNV, CDR2 YYDKDF (reference sequence). This CDR3 comprises 14 residues. The V and J ends lost 1 base and 6 bases respectively, with 12 bases between them. CDR3 DNA sequence: TGTGCCACCAGCAGAGCCAGGGTTCGCGCTGAAGCTTTCTTT. Residues: CATSRARVRAEAFF.

This clone showed up just once. The chain employs TRBV6-2 or TRBV6-3 and TRBJ2-1, with 11 bases aligning to TRBD2. Trimming at V came to 0 bases and at J to 4 bases, leaving 2 bases not matched to a gene. The germline V gene encodes CDR1 MNHEY and CDR2 SVGEGT. The CDR3 loop spans 16 amino acids. The CDR3 loop is CASSYSGLAVYNEQFF. The CDR3 nucleotides are TGTGCCAGCAGTTACTCGGGACTAGCGGTTTACAATGAGCAGTTCTTC.

The chain recombines TRBV2 with TRBJ1-2; D is possibly TRBD1 (6 bases). The CDR3 is made up of 12 amino acids. V lost 4 bases, J lost 8 bases, and 11 bases lay in between. Per germline, CDR1 SNHLY and CDR2 FYNNEI. The CDR3 spells CASSGDTRGYTF. CDR3 nucleotides: TGTGCCAGCAGTGGGGACACGCGCGGCTACACCTTC.

The rearrangement joins TRBV4-2 to TRBJ1-1; D uncertain. Trimming left V 1 base short and J 4 bases short, with 13 bases between. Germline-derived CDR1 and CDR2 are LGHNA and YNFKEQ. This CDR3 is 15 amino acids long. CDR3 sequence reads: CASSQVTASATEAFF. The CDR3 DNA reads TGTGCCAGCAGCCAAGTAACAGCCAGTGCCACTGAAGCTTTCTTT.

The count of this clone is one. The chain uses TRBV29-1 and TRBJ2-1; 9 nucleotides line up with TRBD1. Germline CDR1 is SQVTM and CDR2 is ANQGSEA. The CDR3 totals 11 residues. CDR3 nucleotide sequence: TGCTCCGGGACAGGGATGAATGAGCAGTTCTTC. Translating it yields CSGTGMNEQFF.

There are a few counts of this clone. The chain links TRBV4-1 to TRBJ1-5; D is unclear. This CDR3 is built from 15 residues. Germline V CDR1 and CDR2: MGHRA, YSYEKL. The V end lost 0 bases, the J end lost 6 bases, and 12 bases lay between the germline ends. In DNA, the CDR3 is TGCGCCAGCAGCCAAGAAGTCAGGCATACTCAGCCCCAGCATTTT. This sequence encodes CASSQEVRHTQPQHF.

This sequence joins TRBV7-8 and TRBJ2-1; tentatively, D is TRBD2 (5 bases). Trimming shortened V by 5 bases and J by 12 bases, and 14 bases separated the two germline ends. This CDR3 is 12 amino acids long. Germline V gives CDR1 SGHVS, CDR2 FQNEAQ. The CDR3 here is CASSPTLGWQFF. CDR3 bases: TGTGCCAGCAGCCCGACACTAGGCTGGCAGTTCTTC.

This sequence joins TRBV3-1 (or the pseudogene TRBV3-2) and TRBJ2-4; tentatively, D is TRBD1 (5 bases). Germline V gene data show CDR1 as LGHDT and CDR2 as YNNKEL (reference sequence). There are 13 residues in the CDR3. Between the trimmed V and J ends, which lost 7 bases and 11 bases, there was a span of 18 bases. The CDR3 coding sequence is TGTGCCAGCACCCAGGGCAGGGCCAGCCTTCAGTACTTC. Translating it yields CASTQGRASLQYF.

The chain recombines TRBV28 with TRBJ1-3; TRBD1 is a possible D gene (6 bases). CDR1 and CDR2 from the germline V gene are MDHEN and SYDVKM. The CDR3 runs 16 residues. V was shortened by 5 bases and J by 0 bases, with 14 bases between the two germline ends. The CDR3 DNA follows: TGTGCCAGCAGTCCCCCGACAGGCCTCTCTGGAAACACCATATATTTT. It yields the protein CASSPPTGLSGNTIYF.

The table lists this clone with a count of one. V usage is TRBV6-6 and J usage is TRBJ1-2; a weak D match, TRBD1 (6 bases). The length of the CDR3 is 13 residues. Germline CDR1 MNHNY, CDR2 SVGAGI (reference sequence). V was trimmed by 3 bases and J by 6 bases, leaving 11 bases between them. CDR3 bases: TGTGCCAGCAGTTATCTGGCAGGGGATGGCTACACCTTC. Translation: CASSYLAGDGYTF.

The rearrangement links TRBV5-1 to TRBJ1-4; tentative D call: TRBD1 (6 bases). V dropped 4 bases and J dropped 0 bases, with 10 bases sitting between them. There are 15 residues in the CDR3. Per the germline V gene, CDR1 is SGHRS and CDR2 is YFSETQ. The CDR3 DNA follows: TGCGCCAGCAGCGACCGACAGGCAACTAATGAAAAACTGTTTTTT. Translation: CASSDRQATNEKLFF.

This clone has just a few counts. This rearrangement joins TRBV2 to TRBJ1-1; D is undetermined. Looked up from germline, CDR1 is SNHLY and CDR2 is FYNNEI. CDR3 length: 14 amino acids. V shed 4 bases and J shed 1 base, with 10 bases lying between them. CDR3 bases: TGTGCCAGCAGTGGCGTCCATCGGAACACTGAAGCTTTCTTT. Encoded protein: CASSGVHRNTEAFF. Full variable domain (remainder filled in from reference TRBV2 and TRBJ1-1): EPEVTQTPSHQVTQMGQEVILRCVPISNHLYFYWYRQILGQKVEFLVSFYNNEISEKSEIFDDQFSVERPDGSNFTLKIRSTKLEDSAMYFCASSGVHRNTEAFFGQGTRLTVV.

The chain joins TRBV28 to TRBJ2-3; tentatively, D is TRBD2 (5 bases). Germline assignment: CDR1 MDHEN and CDR2 SYDVKM. V lost 2 bases to trimming and J lost 1 base, with 10 bases between them. This CDR3 comprises 15 residues. The CDR3 DNA reads TGTGCCAGCAGTTTAGGAGCGGACGGCACAGATACGCAGTATTTT. Translation gives CASSLGADGTDTQYF.